This record looks at one T cell receptor beta chain sequence and its context. Its antigen is still unknown. The source of the sample is a study of T cell responses to AZD1222 COVID-19 vaccine. Study observations and caveats: Spike-wide coverage was observed for vaccine-associated CD4 TCRs, with dominant responses at 160-218 and 743-854. Rises in breadth and depth of Spike-specific TCRs came after two AZD1222 doses.

The method was immunoSEQ multiplex PCR; TCRdb's version includes in-frame clones alone and lacks a portion of them. Of roughly 200,000 clones in the sample, about 93% were seen once. The CDR3 has 14 residues. V lost 0 bases to trimming and J lost 0 bases, with 5 bases between them. Per the germline V gene, CDR1 is SGHRS and CDR2 is YFSETQ. This specimen was peripheral blood, taken 28 days after the second dose of the MenACWY control vaccine. V is TRBV5-1 and J is TRBJ2-3; D uncertain. This TCR came from an adult who received the MenACWY meningococcal vaccine as a control. CDR3 loop: CASSLDSSTDTQYF. CDR3 nucleotides: TGCGCCAGCAGCTTGGACAGTAGCACAGATACGCAGTATTTT.